Given below is one T cell receptor (beta chain) in context. What it binds is unknown. The data were taken from a study of beta chain features in type 1 diabetes. The study's findings and limits: Patients with type 1 diabetes carried fewer insertions and had more deletions at their VDJ junctions. Unsettled here was the matter of whether HLA type influences TCRB rearrangement.

Every isolated RNA sample was fully reverse transcribed, so sequencing captured expressed TCRB transcripts. The protocol was immunoSEQ multiplex PCR, while the TCRdb copy is restricted to in-frame clones and leaves out a portion. The sample shows a few hundred thousand clones, roughly 16% of them seen only once. CDR1 and CDR2 from the germline V gene are LNHDA and SQIVND (reference sequence). Deletions cut 3 bases from V and 4 bases from J, with 15 bases between. The CDR3 covers 16 residues. The rearrangement uses TRBV19 and TRBJ2-2, with D perhaps matching TRBD1 (5 bases). This clonotype originated in a woman under 30 in good health. The sequenced sample was naive CD4+ T cells from blood. The CDR3 is CASSISQGVRTGELFF. The CDR3 coding sequence is TGTGCCAGTAGTATCTCTCAAGGGGTTCGCACCGGGGAGCTGTTTTTT.